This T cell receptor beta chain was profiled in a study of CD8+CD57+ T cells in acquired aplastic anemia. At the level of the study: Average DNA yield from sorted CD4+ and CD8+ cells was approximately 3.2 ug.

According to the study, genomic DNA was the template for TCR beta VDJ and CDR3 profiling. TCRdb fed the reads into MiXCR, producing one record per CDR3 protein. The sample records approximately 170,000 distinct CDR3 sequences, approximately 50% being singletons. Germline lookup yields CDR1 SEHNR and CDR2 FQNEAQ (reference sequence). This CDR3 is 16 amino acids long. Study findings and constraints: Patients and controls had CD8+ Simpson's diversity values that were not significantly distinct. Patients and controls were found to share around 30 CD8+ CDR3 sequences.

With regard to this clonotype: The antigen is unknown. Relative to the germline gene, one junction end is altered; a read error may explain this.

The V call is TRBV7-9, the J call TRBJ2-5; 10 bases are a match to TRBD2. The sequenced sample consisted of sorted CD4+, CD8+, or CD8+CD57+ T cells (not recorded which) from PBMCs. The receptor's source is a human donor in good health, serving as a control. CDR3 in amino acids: CASSPPGLANEETQHF. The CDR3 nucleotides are TGTGCCAGCAGCCCTCCGGGACTAGCGAACGAAGAGACCCAGCACTTC.